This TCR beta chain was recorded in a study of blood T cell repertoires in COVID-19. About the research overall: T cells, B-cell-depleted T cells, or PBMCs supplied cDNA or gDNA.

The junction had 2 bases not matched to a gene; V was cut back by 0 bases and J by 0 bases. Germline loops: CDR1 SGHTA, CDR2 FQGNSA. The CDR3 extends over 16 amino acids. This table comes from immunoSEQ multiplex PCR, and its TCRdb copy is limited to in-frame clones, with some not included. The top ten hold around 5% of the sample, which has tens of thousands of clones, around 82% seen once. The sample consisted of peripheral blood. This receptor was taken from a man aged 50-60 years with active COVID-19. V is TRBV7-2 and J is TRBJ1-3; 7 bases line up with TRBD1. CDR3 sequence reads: CASSLASGGSGNTIYF. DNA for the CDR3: TGTGCCAGCAGCTTAGCCTCAGGGGGCTCTGGAAACACCATATATTTT. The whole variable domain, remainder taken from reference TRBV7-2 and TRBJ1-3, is GAGVSQSPSNKVTEKGKDVELRCDPISGHTALYWYRQSLGQGLEFLIYFQGNSAPDKSGLPSDRFSAERTGGSVSTLTIQRTQQEDSAVYLCASSLASGGSGNTIYFGEGSWLTVV.